The 12 T cell receptor beta chains presented below share a single source sample, sequenced in a study of shared clonotypes between healthy human individuals (dated by TCRdb to about 2020). The protocol used for the library was the immunoSEQ multiplex PCR assay. TCRdb took this table from immuneACCESS and kept in-frame rearrangements with V and J called. Such tables lack part of the clones; where checked against another copy, unresolved V genes explain under half of the gap, and the rest is unexplained. For this sample there are over a million clones; more than 60% appear just once. Around 1.4% of the sample comes from the top ten. The sequencing input was memory CD4+ T cells sorted from blood. What this sample's cell subset or site label stands for: CD45RA-negative fraction. These receptors originate from a man between 18 and 29 years old in good health.

This chain joins TRBV7-2 and TRBJ2-1; D not resolved. The CDR3 sequence is 17 residues long. The V and J ends lost 5 bases and 0 bases respectively, with 17 bases between them. CDR1 and CDR2 (germline): SGHTA, FQGNSA. The CDR3 DNA sequence: TGTGCCAGCAGCCCCCGTTTGAATAGCCCCTCCTACAATGAGCAGTTCTTC. It is translated as CASSPRLNSPSYNEQFF.

The V gene is TRBV20-1, the J gene TRBJ2-7, with no clear D. The CDR3 runs to 11 residues. V lost 1 base and J 9 bases, leaving 10 bases between the germline ends. CDR1 is DFQATT, CDR2 SNEGSKA, per germline (reference sequence). CDR3 in amino acids: CSARGGVWQYF. The CDR3 DNA sequence: TGCAGTGCTAGAGGTGGGGTGTGGCAGTACTTC.

The sample holds one count of this clone. The V call is TRBV10-3, the J call TRBJ1-3, with a tentative D call TRBD1 (6 bases). Germline-derived CDR1 and CDR2 are ENHRY and SYGVKD. The V and J ends lost 6 bases and 0 bases respectively, with 12 bases between them. This CDR3 has 15 amino acids. CDR3 DNA: TGTGCCATCAGCGAGGGACATAGCTCTGGAAACACCATATATTTT. It translates to CAISEGHSSGNTIYF.

V is TRBV19 and J is TRBJ1-4, with TRBD1 identical over 8 bases. The CDR3 totals 17 residues. Per germline, CDR1 LNHDA and CDR2 SQIVND (reference sequence). Trimming cost V 2 bases and J 5 bases; bases outside gene matches: 10. In DNA, the CDR3 is TGTGCCAGTAGTATAAGGGGCAGGGGGCTGAGGAATGAAAAACTGTTTTTT. It codes for CASSIRGRGLRNEKLFF.

The V call is TRBV7-6, the J call TRBJ2-7; 7 bases map to TRBD1. V shed 5 bases, J shed 2 bases, and the junction held 9 bases outside the gene matches. Germline CDR1 reads SGHVS; CDR2 reads FNYEAQ. The CDR3 covers 15 residues. CDR3 in amino acids: CASSLYTTGPYEQYF. The CDR3 DNA follows: TGTGCCAGCAGCCTCTACACGACAGGGCCCTACGAGCAGTACTTC. Drawing the rest from reference TRBV7-6 and TRBJ2-7, the complete variable domain is GAGVSQSPRYKVTKRGQDVALRCDPISGHVSLYWYRQALGQGPEFLTYFNYEAQQDKSGLPNDRFSAERPEGSISTLTIQRTEQRDSAMYRCASSLYTTGPYEQYFGPGTRLTVT.

The CDR3: CASSPHQTDNEQFF. The CDR3 DNA sequence: TGTGCCAGCAGTCCGCACCAGACTGACAATGAGCAGTTCTTC. V usage is TRBV28 and J usage is TRBJ2-1; D remains unclear. Trimming stripped 5 bases from V and 5 bases from J, with 13 bases between. The CDR3 loop spans 14 amino acids. Germline CDR1 is MDHEN and CDR2 is SYDVKM. The whole variable domain, filled in from reference TRBV28 and TRBJ2-1, reads DVKVTQSSRYLVKRTGEKVFLECVQDMDHENMFWYRQDPGLGLRLIYFSYDVKMKEKGDIPEGYSVSREKKERFSLILESASTNQTSMYLCASSPHQTDNEQFFGPGTRLTVL.

The chain recombines TRBV2 with TRBJ2-7; D possibly corresponds to TRBD2 (6 bases). CDR1 SNHLY and CDR2 FYNNEI come from the germline V gene. Trimming cost V 11 bases and J 6 bases, with 23 bases left between them. The CDR3 contains 14 residues. The CDR3 coding sequence is TGTGCCGGGAGTGGGAGGCCCTCCCTTTCCGAGCAGTACTTC. This codes for CAGSGRPSLSEQYF.

The gene calls are TRBV18 and TRBJ2-3, with 8 bases lining up with TRBD2. V shed 6 bases, J shed 2 bases, and the junction held 10 bases outside the gene matches. CDR3 length: 16 residues. Germline V CDR1 and CDR2: KGHSH, LQKENI. This chain's CDR3 is CASSSGTSGHTDTQYF. The CDR3 DNA is TGTGCCAGCTCTTCGGGAACTAGCGGACACACAGATACGCAGTATTTT.

The chain recombines TRBV28 with TRBJ1-5; D perhaps matches TRBD1 (5 bases). The V end was cut by 8 bases, the J end by 4 bases, with 18 bases between. Per the germline V gene, CDR1 is MDHEN and CDR2 is SYDVKM. The CDR3 covers 15 residues. CDR3 loop: CASAIGSRGNQPQHF. In DNA, the CDR3 is TGTGCCAGCGCCATAGGTTCAAGGGGAAATCAGCCCCAGCATTTT.

The rearrangement joins TRBV4-3 to TRBJ1-3; D is unresolved. Between the trimmed V and J ends, which lost 2 bases and 0 bases, there was a span of 8 bases. CDR1 is LGHNA, CDR2 YSLEER, per germline. The CDR3 extends over 15 amino acids. The CDR3 DNA reads TGCGCCAGCAGCCAACTGGGATCCTCTGGAAACACCATATATTTT. Translated: CASSQLGSSGNTIYF.

The V gene is TRBV5-1, the J gene TRBJ2-1; TRBD2 matches at 11 bases. J gave up 0 bases and V 2 bases, and 4 bases lay outside the gene matches. Looked up from germline, CDR1 is SGHRS and CDR2 is YFSETQ. This CDR3 has 17 amino acids. This CDR3 reads CASSLASGGNSYNEQFF. CDR3 coding DNA: TGCGCCAGCAGCTTAGCTAGCGGGGGGAACTCCTACAATGAGCAGTTCTTC.

This clone has only a few counts. The gene calls are TRBV6-1 and TRBJ1-1; the D gene is possibly TRBD1 (6 bases). Trimming took 5 bases from V and 4 from J, leaving 11 bases between them. Germline assignment: CDR1 MNHNS and CDR2 SASEGT. CDR3 length equals 13 residues. In DNA, the CDR3 is TGTGCCAGCAGTACAGGGTTGGGCACTGAAGCTTTCTTT. Protein product: CASSTGLGTEAFF.